The 26 T cell receptor beta chains presented below share a single source sample, sequenced in a study of T cells after yellow fever vaccination. In TCRdb, the 5' RACE reads were re-called with MiXCR into one record per CDR3 protein. The sample has 500,000 to 650,000 distinct CDR3 sequences, roughly a sixth seen once. Sequenced here: PBMCs, sampled roughly 5 days after the first yellow fever vaccination. The receptors were sampled from a man between 18 and 35 years old who received the YFV17D yellow fever vaccine.

This clonotype came up a few times. The chain is built from TRBV5-5 and TRBJ2-1; a possible D gene is TRBD1 (6 bases). V lost 0 bases and J 4 bases, leaving 17 bases between the germline ends. Per the germline V gene, CDR1 is SGHKS and CDR2 is YYEKEE (reference sequence). This CDR3 has 17 amino acids. The CDR3 protein is CASSLAEAGVQYNEQFF. CDR3 DNA: TGTGCCAGCAGCTTGGCCGAGGCAGGGGTGCAGTACAATGAGCAGTTCTTC.

The chain employs TRBV7-8 and TRBJ1-1; 9 bases are shared with TRBD1. V was clipped by 5 bases and J by 5 bases; unmatched bases: 9. This CDR3 comprises 15 residues. Germline-derived CDR1 and CDR2 are SGHVS and FQNEAQ. CDR3 coding DNA: TGTGCCAGCAGCCCTACAGGGGGCGCGAGTACTGAAGCTTTCTTT. It translates to CASSPTGGASTEAFF.

The rearrangement uses TRBV4-1 and TRBJ2-7; tentatively, D is TRBD1 or TRBD2 (5 bases each). The CDR3 is 15 amino acids. Per germline, CDR1 MGHRA and CDR2 YSYEKL. The germline V and J ends were trimmed by 5 bases and 5 bases, with 19 bases remaining between them. The CDR3 loop reads CASSNRDPGGHEQYV. In DNA form, the CDR3 reads TGCGCCAGCAGCAACCGGGACCCGGGTGGGCACGAGCAGTACGTC.

V is TRBV2 and J is TRBJ1-5; possibly TRBD1 for D (5 bases). In germline, CDR1 is SNHLY, CDR2 FYNNEI. The V and J ends lost 5 bases and 1 base respectively, with 12 bases between them. The CDR3 sequence is 15 residues long. CDR3 in DNA: TGTGCCAGCAGTCGGCAGGGAATAAGCAATCAGCCCCAGCATTTT. Translating gives CASSRQGISNQPQHF.

This clonotype was recorded many times. The chain links TRBV4-1 to TRBJ1-1, with D possibly being TRBD1 (6 bases). Germline V gene sequence: CDR1 MGHRA, CDR2 YSYEKL. This CDR3 has 13 amino acids. V lost 5 bases to trimming and J lost 5 bases, with 12 bases between them. DNA for the CDR3: TGCGCCAGCAGCTCGACAGGCCAAACTGAAGCTTTCTTT. Translating it yields CASSSTGQTEAFF.

This clonotype has just one count. Germline is not matched at one junction end, which may reflect a read error. This rearrangement joins TRBV6-5 to TRBJ1-3; D may be TRBD1 (5 bases). This CDR3 has 15 amino acids. Germline V lookup: CDR1 MNHEY, CDR2 SVGAGI. The CDR3 nucleotides read TGTGCCAGCAGTTCGACAAGGGGCTCCGGAAACACCAAATATTTT. Residues: CASSSTRGSGNTKYF.

This clonotype was seen ten or more times. The chain has TRBV5-1 and TRBJ2-3; 9 bases fit TRBD1. The V gene's germline CDR1 is SGHRS and CDR2 YFSETQ. The J segment lost 9 bases and the V segment lost 6 bases, leaving 5 bases of the junction unmatched. The CDR3 loop spans 12 amino acids. The CDR3 nucleotides are TGCGCCAGCAACCCGGGACAGGGCACGCAGTATTTT. This translates into CASNPGQGTQYF.

This clonotype has only one observation. V and J are TRBV5-1 and TRBJ2-1; D not certain. V was pared by 4 bases and J by 8 bases, with 16 bases between. The germline V gene encodes CDR1 SGHRS and CDR2 YFSETQ. The CDR3 covers 14 residues. In nucleotides, the CDR3 is TGCGCCAGCAGCCCCGGGCTCCCATTGGATGAGCAGTTCTTC. Protein: CASSPGLPLDEQFF.

There are a few counts of this clonotype. The gene calls are TRBV7-6 and TRBJ2-1, with TRBD2 matching over 10 bases. The CDR3 is made up of 17 amino acids. Trimming cost V 0 bases and J 9 bases; bases outside gene matches: 11. Looked up from germline, CDR1 is SGHVS and CDR2 is FNYEAQ. The CDR3 DNA sequence: TGTGCCAGCAGCTTAGCCAGCGGAGTAGCGGGGGGCTTTGAGCAGTTCTTC. It translates to CASSLASGVAGGFEQFF. Full variable domain (missing parts from reference TRBV7-6 and TRBJ2-1): GAGVSQSPRYKVTKRGQDVALRCDPISGHVSLYWYRQALGQGPEFLTYFNYEAQQDKSGLPNDRFSAERPEGSISTLTIQRTEQRDSAMYRCASSLASGVAGGFEQFFGPGTRLTVL.

The CDR3 sequence is CASSLRTGPNYEQYF. CDR3 in DNA: TGTGCCAGCAGTTTGCGCACGGGGCCGAACTACGAGCAGTACTTC. This chain joins TRBV12-3 or TRBV12-4 and TRBJ2-7; perhaps D is TRBD1 or TRBD2 (5 bases each). Trimming shortened V by 3 bases and J by 3 bases, and 15 bases separated the two germline ends. The CDR3 is made up of 15 amino acids.

This clonotype showed up just a few times. This chain joins TRBV7-2 and TRBJ2-5, with TRBD1 as a possible D gene (5 bases). Trimming stripped 3 bases from V and 0 bases from J, with 8 bases between. Germline loops: CDR1 SGHTA, CDR2 FQGNSA. The CDR3 extends over 14 amino acids. DNA for the CDR3: TGTGCCAGCAGCTTTCAGGGTAACCAAGAGACCCAGTACTTC. It translates to CASSFQGNQETQYF.

This clonotype was observed a few times. The genes are TRBV5-1 and TRBJ2-5; TRBD2 agrees at 7 bases. With V trimmed by 2 bases and J by 2 bases, 9 bases remained unmatched. CDR3 length: 16 amino acids. Germline CDR1 reads SGHRS; CDR2 reads YFSETQ. The CDR3 coding sequence is TGCGCCAGCAGCTTAAACATCGGGACTACTCAAGAGACCCAGTACTTC. Its translation: CASSLNIGTTQETQYF.

The table lists this clonotype with a few counts. The chain recombines TRBV4-2 with TRBJ1-4; D ambiguous. In germline, CDR1 is LGHNA, CDR2 YNFKEQ. The CDR3 spans 15 residues. V lost 1 base and J lost 4, with 10 bases in between. The CDR3 loop reads CASSQAAGRNEKLFF. The CDR3 coding sequence is TGTGCCAGCAGCCAAGCCGCAGGACGTAATGAAAAACTGTTTTTT.

This clonotype was observed at least ten times. V and J are TRBV7-2 and TRBJ2-5; perhaps TRBD2 as D (6 bases). Trimming took off 6 bases at V and 5 bases at J, with 10 bases between the two ends. The CDR3 contains 12 residues. Germline loops: CDR1 SGHTA, CDR2 FQGNSA. The CDR3 loop reads CASSYAGETQYF. The CDR3 DNA is TGTGCCAGCAGTTATGCGGGGGAGACCCAGTACTTC.

The rearrangement joins TRBV7-2 to TRBJ1-2, with unresolved D. V lost 1 base to trimming and J lost 6 bases, with 9 bases between them. The germline V gene encodes CDR1 SGHTA and CDR2 FQGNSA. The CDR3 has 13 residues. CDR3 residues: CASSLGWGDGYTF. The CDR3 DNA follows: TGTGCCAGCAGCTTAGGGTGGGGAGATGGCTACACCTTC. Filled out from reference TRBV7-2 and TRBJ1-2, the complete variable domain reads GAGVSQSPSNKVTEKGKDVELRCDPISGHTALYWYRQSLGQGLEFLIYFQGNSAPDKSGLPSDRFSAERTGGSVSTLTIQRTQQEDSAVYLCASSLGWGDGYTFGSGTRLTVV.

This chain connects TRBV19 to TRBJ2-5, with D perhaps matching TRBD1 (6 bases). There are 14 residues in the CDR3. Germline V CDR1 and CDR2: LNHDA, SQIVND (reference sequence). V lost 4 bases and J 1 base, leaving 10 bases between the germline ends. The CDR3 DNA reads TGTGCCAGTAGTAGGGGACAATCCCAAGAGACCCAGTACTTC. This codes for CASSRGQSQETQYF.

The V gene is TRBV4-2, the J gene TRBJ2-3; the D gene is possibly TRBD2 (7 bases). The V and J ends lost 6 bases and 5 bases respectively, with 21 bases between them. The CDR3 totals 16 residues. Germline CDR1 LGHNA, CDR2 YNFKEQ. CDR3 sequence: CASSYFAGAALDTQYF. CDR3 DNA sequence: TGTGCCAGCAGTTACTTCGCGGGGGCAGCTTTAGATACGCAGTATTTT.

The chain combines TRBV5-5 with TRBJ2-2; either TRBD1 or TRBD2 may fit D (5 bases each). CDR1 is SGHKS and CDR2 is YYEKEE in the germline V gene (reference sequence). This CDR3 is built from 18 residues. Trimming stripped 1 base from V and 3 bases from J, with 19 bases between. The CDR3 nucleotides read TGTGCCAGCAGCTTGAGAGTCAGGGAGCCAGGGTACACCGGGGAGCTGTTTTTT. Protein sequence: CASSLRVREPGYTGELFF.

For the CDR3, the DNA is TGCGCCAGCAGCTTGGAAGGAGTCGGTACCTTC. This codes for CASSLEGVGTF. This sequence joins TRBV5-1 and TRBJ1-2; D unclear. The CDR3 length is 11 residues. Trimming left V 0 bases short and J 14 bases short, with 11 bases between. Germline-derived CDR1 and CDR2 are SGHRS and YFSETQ.

This clonotype was counted only a few times. V and J are TRBV10-3 and TRBJ2-5; 8 nucleotides align to TRBD1. This CDR3 has 13 residues. Per the germline V gene, CDR1 is ENHRY and CDR2 is SYGVKD. Germline trimming cut 4 bases from V and 7 bases from J; bases unmatched to any gene: 5. CDR3 in amino acids: CAISGQGSGTQYF. The CDR3 DNA reads as TGTGCCATCAGTGGACAGGGGTCGGGGACCCAGTACTTC.

The V call is TRBV6-1, the J call TRBJ2-2, with D tentatively TRBD1 (6 bases). V gave up 7 bases and J gave up 0 bases, with 24 bases separating them. Per the germline V gene, CDR1 is MNHNS and CDR2 is SASEGT. CDR3 length equals 19 residues. DNA for the CDR3: TGTGCCAGCAAGGTATCTTCCGGGACAATGGAGGCGAACACCGGGGAGCTGTTTTTT. Translating it yields CASKVSSGTMEANTGELFF.

This chain joins TRBV4-1 and TRBJ2-5; 9 positions agree with TRBD1. V shed 2 bases and J 2 bases; nucleotides not matched to a gene: 3. The CDR3 is made up of 15 amino acids. CDR1 is MGHRA and CDR2 is YSYEKL in the germline V gene. The CDR3 reads CASSQYGQGQETQYF. The DNA for the CDR3 is TGCGCCAGCAGCCAATATGGACAGGGGCAAGAGACCCAGTACTTC.

This clonotype was observed at least ten times. The rearrangement links TRBV5-1 to TRBJ2-7, with D perhaps TRBD1 or TRBD2 (5 bases each). The CDR3 consists of 14 residues. In germline, CDR1 is SGHRS, CDR2 YFSETQ. The V end lost 1 base, the J end lost 5 bases, and 13 bases lay between the germline ends. DNA of the CDR3: TGCGCCAGCAGCTTGAATCCGGGGCCGGACGAGCAGTACGTC. It yields the protein CASSLNPGPDEQYV.

This chain links TRBV7-2 with TRBJ2-5; the match to TRBD1 covers 9 bases. Germline V gene data show CDR1 as SGHTA and CDR2 as FQGNSA. The J segment lost 4 bases and the V segment lost 6 bases, leaving 6 bases of the junction unmatched. The CDR3 sequence is 14 residues long. The CDR3 DNA follows: TGTGCCAGCAGTTACCGACAGGGGGTAGAGACCCAGTACTTC. Its protein product is CASSYRQGVETQYF.

This clonotype was seen a few times. This chain joins TRBV7-9 and TRBJ2-7; 10 bases match TRBD1. The CDR3 has 16 residues. Germline CDR1 is SEHNR and CDR2 is FQNEAQ (reference sequence). Trimming cost V 5 bases and J 4 bases; bases outside gene matches: 11. In nucleotides, the CDR3 is TGTGCCAGCAGCGATATCGGGACAGGGGCGAATTACGAGCAGTACGTC. Translating it yields CASSDIGTGANYEQYV.

This clonotype showed up just a few times. The chain links TRBV5-1 to TRBJ1-5, with D possibly TRBD1 on 6 matching bases. The V gene lost 5 bases and the J gene lost 5 bases, with 17 bases spanning the gap. Germline CDR1 reads SGHRS; CDR2 reads YFSETQ. This CDR3 has 15 amino acids. CDR3 loop: CASRPTTGPDQPQHF. The CDR3 DNA is TGCGCCAGCAGACCAACCACAGGGCCCGATCAGCCCCAGCATTTT. Drawing the rest from reference TRBV5-1 and TRBJ1-5, the complete variable domain is KAGVTQTPRYLIKTRGQQVTLSCSPISGHRSVSWYQQTPGQGLQFLFEYFSETQRNKGNFPGRFSGRQFSNSRSEMNVSTLELGDSALYLCASRPTTGPDQPQHFGDGTRLSIL.